This T cell receptor (beta chain) was observed in a study of blood T cell repertoires in COVID-19. V lost 5 bases and J 1 base, leaving 8 bases between the germline ends. CDR1 and CDR2 (germline): SGHNT, YENEEA. The CDR3 runs 13 residues. Participants' own reports of clinical history determined their cohort assignment. The assay was immunoSEQ multiplex PCR, and TCRdb's table has in-frame clones only and misses some. This table has some 510,000 clones, over 75% appearing once. V usage is TRBV11-3 and J usage is TRBJ1-2; no firm D call. The TCR originated in a woman aged 40 to 50 who had recovered from COVID-19. Sequencing was done on a sample of PBMCs or T cells enriched from blood (not recorded which). The CDR3 nucleotides are TGTGCCAGCAGCCCCTCAGTTAACTATGGCTACACCTTC. It encodes CASSPSVNYGYTF.